The rows below give T cell receptor beta chains drawn from one sample of a study of blood T cell repertoires in COVID-19. Measured with immunoSEQ multiplex PCR; TCRdb has only the in-frame clones, and not every one. This sample has about 50,000 clones, with 86% found just once. Specimen: peripheral blood. Receptor source: an elderly man with active COVID-19. CDR3s leave out the opening cysteine and the closing phenylalanine or tryptophan.

J gene,CDR3 length,V gene,CDR3 protein
TRBJ1-6,14,TRBV5-1,ASSIQEQGARSPLH
TRBJ2-7,13,TRBV6-5,ASSNRDRAPYEQY
TRBJ2-7,14,TRBV3-1/TRBV3-2,ASSRPSGTGGHEQY
TRBJ1-2,12,TRBV5-5,ASSWGTAGYGYT
TRBJ2-2,15,TRBV18,ASSSKGLAGGTGELF
TRBJ1-3,13,TRBV28,ASSPPRGGGNTIY
TRBJ1-5,11,TRBV2,ASSEAPSGGKH
TRBJ2-7,13,TRBV7-9,ASSPKQGSTYEQY
TRBJ1-4,13,TRBV4-1,ASSQDPGGNEKLF
TRBJ2-2,13,TRBV10-3,AISESGAHTGELF
TRBJ2-7,13,TRBV5-1,ASSWVAGVAYEQY
TRBJ2-3,16,TRBV9,ASDPGLAGGISTDTQY
TRBJ2-1,13,TRBV18,ASSPLAGVGNEQF
TRBJ2-2,14,TRBV7-8,ASTLTGHANTGELF
TRBJ2-2,12,TRBV25-1,ASAGGFGTGELF
TRBJ2-2,11,TRBV12-3/TRBV12-4,VPSDGPTGELF
TRBJ2-7,11,TRBV6-2/TRBV6-3,ASSHGQGGEQY
TRBJ2-7,10,TRBV6-2/TRBV6-3,ASTPRGYEQY
TRBJ1-6,13,TRBV2,ASSERQGNNSPLH
TRBJ1-1,13,TRBV7-3,ASSLRSDRDEEAF
TRBJ2-5,15,TRBV5-1,ASSLGRTGGVRETQY
TRBJ2-1,13,TRBV7-8,ASSLSSGTYNEQF
TRBJ2-7,13,TRBV7-6,ASSLGDNQAYEQY
TRBJ2-1,13,TRBV5-1,ASSLGTRIGDEQF
TRBJ2-1,12,TRBV25-1,ASSDQRLYNEQF
TRBJ1-2,9,TRBV2,ASTLNYGYT
TRBJ1-2,12,TRBV7-2,ASSLPTGVGGYT
TRBJ2-4,14,TRBV19,ASSISNLLAKNIQY
TRBJ2-5,9,TRBV30,AWRWDSSQY
TRBJ2-1,13,TRBV27,ASSDGLAGEGEQF
TRBJ2-3,13,TRBV6-4,ASSEEDRGTDTQY
TRBJ2-1,13,TRBV18,ASSTGQGAYNEQF
TRBJ2-1,15,TRBV23-1,ASTHWPGPSSYNEQF
TRBJ1-1,11,TRBV6-5,ASRGTVNTEAF
TRBJ1-2,12,TRBV2,ASSGGQGARGYT
TRBJ2-2,13,TRBV7-8,ASSDGGLNTGELF
TRBJ2-7,12,TRBV19,ASSIGQGTYEQY
TRBJ1-1,14,TRBV4-3,ASSLGETRSNTEAF
TRBJ2-7,13,TRBV30,AWSAGTSGLYEQY
TRBJ1-2,13,TRBV5-6,ASSLGGSQGLDYT
TRBJ2-5,10,TRBV3-1/TRBV3-2,ASGAAQETQY
TRBJ2-1,14,TRBV7-3,ASSSTGQGAVREQF
TRBJ2-7,14,TRBV20-1,SASGRGKGLRYEQY
TRBJ2-3,14,TRBV5-4,ASSKGTSGSIDTQY
TRBJ2-1,11,TRBV6-2/TRBV6-3,ASSRTGYNEQF